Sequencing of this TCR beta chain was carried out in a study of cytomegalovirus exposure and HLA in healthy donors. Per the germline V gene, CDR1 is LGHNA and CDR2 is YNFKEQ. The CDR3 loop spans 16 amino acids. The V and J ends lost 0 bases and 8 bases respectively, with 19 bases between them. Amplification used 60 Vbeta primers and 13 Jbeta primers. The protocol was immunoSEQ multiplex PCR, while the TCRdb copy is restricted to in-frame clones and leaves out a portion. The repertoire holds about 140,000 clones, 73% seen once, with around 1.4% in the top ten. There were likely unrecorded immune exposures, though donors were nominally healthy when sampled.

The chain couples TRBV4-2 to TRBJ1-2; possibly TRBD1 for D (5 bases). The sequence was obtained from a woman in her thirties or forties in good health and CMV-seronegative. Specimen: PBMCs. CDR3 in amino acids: CASSQEGAAGRSGYTF. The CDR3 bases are TGTGCCAGCAGCCAAGAGGGCGCCGCAGGGAGGAGCGGCTACACCTTC.